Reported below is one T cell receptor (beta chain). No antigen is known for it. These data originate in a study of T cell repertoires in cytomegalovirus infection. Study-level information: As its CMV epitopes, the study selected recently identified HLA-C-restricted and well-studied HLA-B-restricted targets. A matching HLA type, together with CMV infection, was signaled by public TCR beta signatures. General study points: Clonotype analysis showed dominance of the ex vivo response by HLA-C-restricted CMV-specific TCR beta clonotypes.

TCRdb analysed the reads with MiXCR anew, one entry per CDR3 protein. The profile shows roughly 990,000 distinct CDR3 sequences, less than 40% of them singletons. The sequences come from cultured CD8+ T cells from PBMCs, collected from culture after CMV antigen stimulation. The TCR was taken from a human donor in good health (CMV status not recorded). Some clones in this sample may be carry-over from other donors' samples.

CDR3 residues: CSARESTLHLVETQYF. The CDR3 DNA follows: TGCAGTGCTAGAGAATCCACGCTTCATTTAGTAGAGACCCAGTACTTC. The chain carries TRBV20-1 and TRBJ2-5, with unresolved D. V was pared by 0 bases and J by 4 bases, with 18 bases between. The germline V gene encodes CDR1 DFQATT and CDR2 SNEGSKA (reference sequence). The CDR3 runs 16 residues.